These 15 T cell receptor beta chains came from one sample sequenced in a study of blood T cells in healthy people across ages. Combining a sample-barcoded 5' primer with a J-beta primer mix, a second PCR ran for about 7 to 12 cycles. TCRdb recomputed calls from the 5' RACE reads with MiXCR, one row per CDR3 protein. The sample has 910,000 or so distinct CDR3 sequences, roughly 51% seen once. The sequenced sample consisted of blood. The receptor set was obtained from a woman aged 60-75 years in good health.

CDR3 nucleotides: TGTGCCAGCGGTGTTAGCGGGGAGCTGTTTTTT. Residues: CASGVSGELFF. The chain combines TRBV2 with TRBJ2-2; D is undetermined. Trimming cost V 8 bases and J 7 bases, with 8 bases left between them. The germline gives CDR1 SNHLY, CDR2 FYNNEI. The CDR3 sequence is 11 residues long.

This clonotype was detected a few times. This chain connects TRBV27 to TRBJ2-3; 11 nucleotides line up with TRBD2. This CDR3 spans 16 amino acids. The J segment lost 4 bases and the V segment lost 5 bases, leaving 8 bases of the junction unmatched. Germline V gives CDR1 MNHEY, CDR2 SMNVEV (reference sequence). The CDR3 loop is CASSHRLAGRADTQYF. The DNA of the CDR3 is TGTGCCAGCAGTCACAGACTAGCGGGAAGGGCAGATACGCAGTATTTT.

This clonotype came up a few times. V gene TRBV29-1 combines with J gene TRBJ2-1, with TRBD2 matching over 7 bases. Germline assignment: CDR1 SQVTM and CDR2 ANQGSEA. Unmatched junction bases numbered 6, after V lost 6 bases and J lost 7 bases. This CDR3 spans 12 amino acids. In DNA, the CDR3 is TGCAGCGTCCTCAGGGAGGGAAATGAGCAGTTCTTC. Translation: CSVLREGNEQFF.

This chain connects TRBV11-2 to TRBJ2-7, with 12 positions matching TRBD2. Germline assignment: CDR1 SGHAT and CDR2 FQNNGV. The CDR3 totals 16 residues. Germline trimming cut 5 bases from V and 7 bases from J; bases unmatched to any gene: 12. The DNA for the CDR3 is TGTGCCAGCAGCCCCTCTCTAGCGGGAGGGCCGAGGGAGCAGTACTTC. Translated, it gives CASSPSLAGGPREQYF.

There are a few counts of this clonotype. The gene calls are TRBV6-6 and TRBJ2-1; D possibly corresponds to TRBD2 (6 bases). Germline-derived CDR1 and CDR2 are MNHNY and SVGAGI (reference sequence). Trimming took 11 bases from V and 3 from J, leaving 23 bases between them. CDR3 length: 16 amino acids. The CDR3: CAGNLSGRADYNEQFF. CDR3 sequence (DNA): TGTGCCGGAAACCTAAGCGGGCGCGCTGACTACAATGAGCAGTTCTTC.

The table lists this clonotype with a few counts. CDR3 sequence (DNA): TGCAGTGCTAGAGAGGGGGCGACAGGCCGTGAGACCCAGTACTTC. It yields the protein CSAREGATGRETQYF. The V call is TRBV20-1, the J call TRBJ2-5; a weak D match, TRBD1 (6 bases). This CDR3 region has 15 residues. The V gene's germline CDR1 is DFQATT and CDR2 SNEGSKA (reference sequence). Trimming took off 0 bases at V and 5 bases at J, with 16 bases between the two ends.

The J gene is TRBJ2-3, the V gene TRBV21-1; the table's D call of TRBD2 was not tested on the DNA. TRBV21-1 is assigned pseudogene status. The length of the CDR3 is 22 residues. CDR3 bases: TGTGCCAGCAGCAAAGGAAAAGAAGAAACTAGCGGGGAAGTTACTAGCACAGATACGCAGTATTTT. Its protein is CASSKGKEETSGEVTSTDTQYF.

The chain recombines TRBV5-1 with TRBJ2-7, with 11 nucleotides matching TRBD1. Germline CDR1 reads SGHRS; CDR2 reads YFSETQ. The CDR3 is 15 residues long. V trimming: 4 bases; J trimming: 4 bases; junction bases outside the gene matches: 7. CDR3 DNA: TGCGCCAGCAGCACTGGACAGGGGGCGCTGTACGAGCAGTACTTC. This encodes CASSTGQGALYEQYF.

The genes are TRBV3-1 and TRBJ1-6; D not resolved. The V end was cut by 0 bases, the J end by 10 bases, with 10 bases between. The CDR3 is 14 amino acids. The germline gives CDR1 LGHDT, CDR2 YNNKEL (reference sequence). The CDR3: CASSQEGLRSPLHF. CDR3 DNA: TGTGCCAGCAGCCAAGAAGGACTCCGGTCACCCCTCCACTTT.

The rearrangement uses TRBV10-3 and TRBJ2-7; D uncertain. Trimming stripped 10 bases from V and 4 bases from J, with 23 bases between. The CDR3 sequence is 15 residues long. The V gene's germline CDR1 is ENHRY and CDR2 SYGVKD. DNA of the CDR3: TGTGCCACCCAGCGAGTGCAAGGGCCCCTTTACGAGCAGTACTTC. It translates to CATQRVQGPLYEQYF.

The J gene is TRBJ2-5, the V gene TRBV28; 8 bases match TRBD2. There are 16 residues in the CDR3. With 6 bases clipped from V and 3 bases from J, the junction kept 12 bases outside the gene matches. The V gene's germline CDR1 is MDHEN and CDR2 SYDVKM. CDR3 sequence reads: CASRVTILAGKETQYF. The CDR3 coding sequence is TGTGCCAGCAGGGTGACCATCTTAGCGGGAAAAGAGACCCAGTACTTC.

CDR3 in DNA: TGTGCCAGCAAAGACCCGGGACAGGTCTCCTACGAGCAGTACTTC. Its translation is CASKDPGQVSYEQYF. The V call is TRBV6-2 or TRBV6-3, the J call TRBJ2-7; 8 nucleotides agree with TRBD1. This CDR3 has 15 amino acids. After removal of 7 bases from V and 0 bases from J, the junction contained 8 bases not matched to a gene. In germline, CDR1 is MNHEY, CDR2 SVGEGT.

This clonotype appeared a single time. The chain is built from TRBV20-1 and TRBJ2-7; 8 bases align to TRBD1. CDR1 is DFQATT, CDR2 SNEGSKA, per germline (reference sequence). CDR3 length: 12 amino acids. J gave up 10 bases and V 3 bases, and 8 bases lay outside the gene matches. CDR3 sequence reads: CSASSDRASQYF. The DNA of the CDR3 is TGCAGTGCTAGTTCGGACAGGGCAAGTCAGTACTTC.

With respect to this clonotype: An end of the junction differs from the germline gene, which may be a read error. V gene TRBV7-6 combines with J gene TRBJ2-3, with TRBD2 matching 11 bases. The CDR3 runs to 16 residues. Germline-derived CDR1 and CDR2 are SGHVS and FNYEAQ. The CDR3 here is CASSPRLAGSTDAQYF. DNA of the CDR3: TGTGCCAGCAGCCCCAGACTAGCGGGGAGCACAGATGCGCAGTATTTT.

The chain couples TRBV11-2 to TRBJ2-1; 9 nucleotides agree with TRBD1. CDR1 SGHAT and CDR2 FQNNGV come from the germline V gene. The J segment lost 10 bases and the V segment lost 5 bases, leaving 9 bases of the junction unmatched. The CDR3 contains 14 residues. CDR3 loop: CASSAQGAQGEQFF. In nucleotides, the CDR3 is TGTGCCAGCAGCGCACAGGGGGCACAGGGGGAGCAGTTCTTC.